This record concerns one TCR beta chain sequence. The antigen is undetermined. V lost 5 bases and J 1 base, leaving 6 bases between the germline ends. The CDR3 is made up of 12 amino acids. Germline assignment: CDR1 MNHNY and CDR2 SVGAGI (reference sequence). This record belongs to a study of shared clonotypes between healthy human individuals. Study overall: In total, the donors were a couple of women and a few men aged 18 to 49. There were three CD4 naive, three CD4 memory, two CD8 naive and one CD8 memory plates per donor.

Cells designated naive CD8 were CD45RO-negative and were positively selected for CCR7, with terminally differentiated effector memory CD45RA+ cells excluded. Sequenced by immunoSEQ multiplex PCR; TCRdb stores in-frame clones only, minus some. The repertoire holds 550,000 to 600,000 clones, about 98% seen once, with approximately 0.3% in the top ten. Study results and caveats: Clonotypes that were shared across four donors made up roughly 5% of naive CD4 clonotypes.

The chain combines TRBV6-6 with TRBJ2-7; D uncertain. The receptor comes from a man younger than 40 in good health. Sequencing input: naive CD8+ T cells sorted from blood. Here the CDR3 reads CASSALSYEQYF. CDR3 in DNA: TGTGCCAGCAGTGCTTTGTCCTACGAGCAGTACTTC.